Presented here are 14 T cell receptor beta chains from one specimen sequenced in a study of immune evolution from preneoplasia to lung adenocarcinoma. The method was immunoSEQ multiplex PCR; TCRdb's version includes in-frame clones alone and lacks a portion of them. Among tens of thousands of clones listed, roughly four fifths were seen once. Sample: FFPE invasive lung adenocarcinoma tissue. The receptor set was obtained from a person aged 55 to 75 with lung adenocarcinoma.

The V and J genes are TRBV28 and TRBJ1-5; no reliable D call. CDR1 and CDR2 from the germline V gene are MDHEN and SYDVKM. The V and J ends lost 5 bases and 3 bases respectively, with 8 bases between them. This CDR3 spans 13 amino acids. The CDR3 protein is CASSPDLNQPQHF. DNA for the CDR3: TGTGCCAGCAGTCCTGACCTCAATCAGCCCCAGCATTTT. Filled out from reference TRBV28 and TRBJ1-5, the complete variable domain reads DVKVTQSSRYLVKRTGEKVFLECVQDMDHENMFWYRQDPGLGLRLIYFSYDVKMKEKGDIPEGYSVSREKKERFSLILESASTNQTSMYLCASSPDLNQPQHFGDGTRLSIL.

This sequence joins TRBV7-8 and TRBJ2-7, with 9 bases aligning to TRBD1. The CDR3 is 15 amino acids. The V and J ends lost 5 bases and 0 bases, in that order; junction bases with no gene match: 5. In germline, CDR1 is SGHVS, CDR2 FQNEAQ. As DNA, the CDR3 is TGTGCCAGCAGCAAGGGACAGGGCTACTCCTACGAGCAGTACTTC. Its translation is CASSKGQGYSYEQYF.

This clone was picked up a small number of times. The V gene is TRBV6-5, the J gene TRBJ1-5; D is unresolved. Germline V gene sequence: CDR1 MNHEY, CDR2 SVGAGI. The CDR3 covers 14 residues. V lost 6 bases and J 0 bases, leaving 9 bases between the germline ends. In nucleotides, the CDR3 is TGTGCCAGCAGCCGACTGAATAGCAATCAGCCCCAGCATTTT. It translates to CASSRLNSNQPQHF.

This clone has more than one count but fewer than ten. DNA of the CDR3: TGTGCCAGCAGCTTACCCAGGGGGCGTTACACTGAAGCTTTCTTT. Protein product: CASSLPRGRYTEAFF. The rearrangement links TRBV7-2 to TRBJ1-1, with TRBD1 identical over 8 bases. Germline assignment: CDR1 SGHTA and CDR2 FQGNSA. The CDR3 loop spans 15 amino acids. Trimming removed 2 bases from V and 3 bases from J; junction bases left unmatched: 5.

The chain joins TRBV18 to TRBJ1-5; 9 nucleotides agree with TRBD1. This CDR3 has 14 amino acids. CDR1 and CDR2 (germline): KGHSH, LQKENI. V trimming: 6 bases; J trimming: 5 bases; junction bases outside the gene matches: 5. DNA of the CDR3: TGTGCCAGCTCGGGACAGGGATGGGATCAGCCCCAGCATTTT. It specifies CASSGQGWDQPQHF.

This clone is medium-sized by share. Here the CDR3 reads CASRELTSGEQYF. In nucleotides, the CDR3 is TGTGCCAGCAGGGAACTTACGTCTGGGGAGCAGTACTTC. The genes are TRBV7-9 and TRBJ2-7; D uncertain. The CDR3 extends over 13 amino acids. With 6 bases removed from V and 7 bases from J, the gap between germline ends came to 16 bases. Germline CDR1 is SEHNR and CDR2 is FQNEAQ (reference sequence). Combining the CDR3 with reference TRBV7-9 and TRBJ2-7 gives the whole variable domain DTGVSQNPRHKITKRGQNVTFRCDPISEHNRLYWYRQTLGQGPEFLTYFQNEAQLEKSRLLSDRFSAERPKGSFSTLEIQRTEQGDSAMYLCASRELTSGEQYFGPGTRLTVT.

The J gene is TRBJ2-3, the V gene TRBV28; 10 nucleotides align to TRBD2. This CDR3 spans 16 amino acids. V lost 4 bases and J lost 8; bases outside the gene matches: 12. Germline CDR1 is MDHEN and CDR2 is SYDVKM. CDR3 sequence (DNA): TGTGCCAGCAGTTCCCCAGCGGGAGGGCCTTCGGGTACGCAGTATTTT. Its protein is CASSSPAGGPSGTQYF.

The chain carries TRBV10-3 and TRBJ2-7, with TRBD1 matching 8 bases. The germline V gene has CDR1 ENHRY and CDR2 SYGVKD. This CDR3 spans 16 amino acids. With 4 bases clipped from V and 2 bases from J, the junction kept 10 bases outside the gene matches. CDR3 region: CAISATGQGITYEQYF. CDR3 bases: TGTGCCATCAGTGCGACCGGACAGGGAATCACCTACGAGCAGTACTTC.

The J gene is TRBJ1-3, the V gene TRBV7-2; no clear D gene. Germline V lookup: CDR1 SGHTA, CDR2 FQGNSA. The CDR3 covers 16 residues. Between the trimmed V and J ends, which lost 1 base and 0 bases, there was a span of 10 bases. DNA for the CDR3: TGTGCCAGCAGCTTAGAAATGGGAAGCTCTGGAAACACCATATATTTT. It translates to CASSLEMGSSGNTIYF.

The chain has TRBV6-1 and TRBJ2-5; 12 bases are shared with TRBD2. There are 18 residues in the CDR3. Looked up from germline, CDR1 is MNHNS and CDR2 is SASEGT. Germline trimming cut 4 bases from V and 5 bases from J; bases unmatched to any gene: 14. This CDR3 reads CASSAGTRGLAGQETQYF. The DNA for the CDR3 is TGTGCCAGCAGTGCGGGGACCCGGGGACTAGCGGGTCAGGAGACCCAGTACTTC.

The rearrangement joins TRBV18 to TRBJ2-7; 9 bases match TRBD2. The CDR3 is 16 residues long. Germline lookup yields CDR1 KGHSH and CDR2 LQKENI. V lost 8 bases and J lost 0; bases outside the gene matches: 11. CDR3 nucleotides: TGTGCCAGCAGACGCCCCGGGACTAGCAGCTCCTACGAGCAGTACTTC. It translates to CASRRPGTSSSYEQYF.

This chain connects TRBV4-1 to TRBJ1-1, with D possibly TRBD1 on 6 matching bases. Germline CDR1 MGHRA, CDR2 YSYEKL. This CDR3 is built from 16 residues. Trimming cost V 4 bases and J 1 base, with 16 bases left between them. The CDR3 DNA reads TGCGCCAGCAGCCGACTGGGGGCGGCGGGGAACACTGAAGCTTTCTTT. Its protein is CASSRLGAAGNTEAFF.

CDR3 coding DNA: TGTGCCAGCAGCGCGATATCCAGGGGGCGATTTACCCCAGATACGCAGTATTTT. This sequence encodes CASSAISRGRFTPDTQYF. V usage is TRBV11-3 and J usage is TRBJ2-3; 8 bases are shared with TRBD1. The CDR3 has 18 amino acids. Germline CDR1 and CDR2: SGHNT and YENEEA. V lost 5 bases and J lost 4; bases outside the gene matches: 17.

The genes are TRBV2 and TRBJ1-3, with D possibly matching TRBD1 (5 bases). The germline V gene has CDR1 SNHLY and CDR2 FYNNEI. V was cut by 6 bases and J by 2 bases, with 8 bases left in between. The CDR3 has 13 amino acids. CDR3 in DNA: TGTGCCAGCAGGAGGGGAACTGGAAACACCATATATTTT. This sequence encodes CASRRGTGNTIYF.